This passage covers 13 T cell receptor beta chains from one sample sequenced in a study of technical replicates of blood from four donors listed by TCRdb under 2017. Library method: the immunoSEQ multiplex PCR assay. Imported from immuneACCESS, the table was reduced by TCRdb to in-frame sequences with V and J called. These copies leave out some clones; in studies compared against another copy, an unresolved V gene accounts for under half, and the cause of the remainder is not known. This sample has 75,000 to 100,000 clones in its table, and 94% of those were observed once. The leading ten clones occupy less than 0.4% of the sample. Sequencing was done on a sample of T cells isolated from PBMCs. The receptors stem from a human donor in good health.

This chain uses TRBV7-9 with TRBJ2-7, with 13 bases that match TRBD2. Germline CDR1 and CDR2: SEHNR and FQNEAQ (reference sequence). The trim removed 5 bases at V and 2 bases at J, leaving 3 bases unmatched. The CDR3 has 15 amino acids. CDR3: CASSQGLAGTYEQYF. The CDR3 region has the DNA TGTGCCAGCAGCCAGGGACTAGCGGGAACCTACGAGCAGTACTTC. Using reference TRBV7-9 and TRBJ2-7 for the parts outside the CDR3, the full variable domain is DTGVSQNPRHKITKRGQNVTFRCDPISEHNRLYWYRQTLGQGPEFLTYFQNEAQLEKSRLLSDRFSAERPKGSFSTLEIQRTEQGDSAMYLCASSQGLAGTYEQYFGPGTRLTVT.

The chain links TRBV19 to TRBJ1-5, with D possibly matching TRBD1 (6 bases). Per the germline V gene, CDR1 is LNHDA and CDR2 is SQIVND (reference sequence). The CDR3 sequence is 13 residues long. The ends were cut back, 7 bases at V and 2 bases at J, with 9 bases in the middle. CDR3 DNA sequence: TGTGCCAGTACAGGGGTGGGCAATCAGCCCCAGCATTTT. Translating gives CASTGVGNQPQHF.

V and J are TRBV6-5 and TRBJ2-3, with 8 bases identical to TRBD2. Looked up from germline, CDR1 is MNHEY and CDR2 is SVGAGI. The CDR3 has 15 amino acids. J lost 5 bases, V lost 6 bases, and 10 bases had no gene match. As DNA, the CDR3 is TGTGCCAGCAGCCTCCTAGCGGGCGAGAGAGATACGCAGTATTTT. Protein: CASSLLAGERDTQYF.

V is TRBV6-5 and J is TRBJ1-2; a possible D gene is TRBD1 (6 bases). Trimming left V 6 bases short and J 8 bases short, with 16 bases between. Germline assignment: CDR1 MNHEY and CDR2 SVGAGI. This CDR3 is 13 amino acids long. For the CDR3, the DNA is TGTGCCAGCAGGCCTACAGGGTTAGGCGGCTACACCTTC. It is translated as CASRPTGLGGYTF.

This chain uses TRBV27 with TRBJ2-7; 8 nucleotides align to TRBD1. Germline trimming cut 7 bases from V and 0 bases from J; bases unmatched to any gene: 5. CDR1 is MNHEY and CDR2 is SMNVEV in the germline V gene (reference sequence). The CDR3 totals 14 residues. Here the CDR3 reads CASTHRGTSYEQYF. The CDR3 DNA reads as TGTGCCAGCACCCACAGGGGGACCTCCTACGAGCAGTACTTC.

This clone was seen just once. This sequence joins TRBV27 and TRBJ2-7; 8 nucleotides agree with TRBD2. CDR1 and CDR2 (germline): MNHEY, SMNVEV (reference sequence). The CDR3 extends over 15 amino acids. V trimming: 2 bases; J trimming: 6 bases; junction bases outside the gene matches: 9. For the CDR3, the DNA is TGTGCCAGCAGTTTAAAAGCGGGAGTCAGGGGCGAGCAGTACTTC. Residues: CASSLKAGVRGEQYF.

The table lists this clone with a count of one. The gene calls are TRBV2 and TRBJ1-2; 8 bases line up with TRBD1. This CDR3 is built from 15 residues. V trimming: 7 bases; J trimming: 2 bases; junction bases outside the gene matches: 9. Per germline, CDR1 SNHLY and CDR2 FYNNEI. The CDR3 nucleotides are TGTGCCAGCACCAAACGGACAGGGATCAACTATGGCTACACCTTC. Amino acids: CASTKRTGINYGYTF.

The V and J genes are TRBV30 and TRBJ2-5, with unresolved D. Germline CDR1 reads GTSNPN; CDR2 reads SVGIG (reference sequence). The CDR3 has 12 amino acids. Trimming stripped 3 bases from V and 7 bases from J, with 12 bases between. The CDR3 DNA sequence: TGTGCCTGGAGCGTAGTTTATGGGACCCAGTACTTC. As protein: CAWSVVYGTQYF.

The V call is TRBV28, the J call TRBJ2-7; TRBD1 might be the D (5 bases). V lost 10 bases, J lost 1 base, and 14 bases lay in between. The CDR3 is 13 residues long. Germline-derived CDR1 and CDR2 are MDHEN and SYDVKM. CDR3 sequence: CATRFRASYEQYF. The CDR3 coding sequence is TGTGCCACCAGGTTCAGGGCATCCTACGAGCAGTACTTC.

This rearrangement joins TRBV7-6 to TRBJ2-1; TRBD2 matches at 8 bases. The germline V gene has CDR1 SGHVS and CDR2 FNYEAQ. The CDR3 is made up of 15 amino acids. The ends lost 1 base at V and 4 bases at J; junction bases unmatched: 3. The CDR3 nucleotides read TGTGCCAGCAGCTTAGGGACTAGCCGATACAATGAGCAGTTCTTC. This gives the protein CASSLGTSRYNEQFF. The whole variable domain, filled in from reference TRBV7-6 and TRBJ2-1, reads GAGVSQSPRYKVTKRGQDVALRCDPISGHVSLYWYRQALGQGPEFLTYFNYEAQQDKSGLPNDRFSAERPEGSISTLTIQRTEQRDSAMYRCASSLGTSRYNEQFFGPGTRLTVL.

This clone has a single count. The chain uses TRBV7-2 and TRBJ2-7, with a possible D match to TRBD1 (6 bases). Trimming pared 4 bases from V and 3 bases from J, leaving 16 bases between. The CDR3 consists of 15 residues. Germline CDR1 and CDR2: SGHTA and FQGNSA. The CDR3 coding sequence is TGTGCCAGCAGCTCTCCGGGACAAAGATTCTACGAGCAGTACTTC. The encoded protein is CASSSPGQRFYEQYF.

This clone was recorded once. The chain links TRBV7-9 to TRBJ2-3; tentative D call: TRBD2 (6 bases). The CDR3 covers 13 residues. The germline V and J ends were trimmed by 10 bases and 2 bases, with 13 bases remaining between them. Per the germline V gene, CDR1 is SEHNR and CDR2 is FQNEAQ (reference sequence). The CDR3 region has the DNA TGTGCCACTGGGGACTCTTACACAGATACGCAGTATTTT. The encoded protein is CATGDSYTDTQYF.

The CDR3, as DNA: TGTGCCAGCAGCCCGGGACAGCCTTACCAAGAGACCCAGTACTTC. It translates to CASSPGQPYQETQYF. J is TRBJ2-5 and V is TRBV6-1, with TRBD1 matching 7 bases. Trimming took 6 bases from V and 0 from J; bases not matched to a gene: 7. Germline CDR1 is MNHNS and CDR2 is SASEGT. CDR3 length: 15 residues.